The 30 T cell receptor beta chains below were found in one sample sequenced in a study of blood T cell repertoires in COVID-19. Using immunoSEQ multiplex PCR, the repertoire was profiled, and TCRdb retains in-frame clones only, with some absent. The table lists about 200,000 clones, about 90% of them singletons. The sequenced material came from peripheral blood. These receptors came from a man in his late teens or twenties with active or convalescent COVID-19.

This chain connects TRBV4-1 to TRBJ2-2; D is possibly TRBD2 (6 bases). The CDR3 consists of 16 residues. The germline CDR1 and CDR2 sequences are MGHRA and YSYEKL. Trimming left V 3 bases short and J 2 bases short, with 13 bases between. CDR3 sequence: CASSHEGLANTGELFF. CDR3 in DNA: TGCGCCAGCAGCCATGAGGGACTGGCAAACACCGGGGAGCTGTTTTTT.

The CDR3 region is CASRETSGGMYNEQFF. CDR3 sequence (DNA): TGCGCCAGCAGGGAGACTAGCGGGGGAATGTACAATGAGCAGTTCTTC. The chain combines TRBV5-1 with TRBJ2-1, with 12 positions matching TRBD2. The V segment lost 5 bases and the J segment 4 bases; nucleotides outside the gene matches: 7. The CDR3 sequence is 16 residues long. Germline assignment: CDR1 SGHRS and CDR2 YFSETQ.

This clone was observed a handful of times. The chain is built from TRBV10-3 and TRBJ2-1, with 10 bases identical to TRBD2. Unmatched junction bases numbered 4, after V lost 4 bases and J lost 7 bases. CDR1 is ENHRY and CDR2 is SYGVKD in the germline V gene. The CDR3 totals 14 residues. In DNA, the CDR3 is TGTGCCATCAGTGTGGGGACTAGCGCAAATGAGCAGTTCTTC. Residues: CAISVGTSANEQFF.

The chain carries TRBV6-2 or TRBV6-3 and TRBJ2-1; 9 bases align to TRBD1. V shed 4 bases, J shed 3 bases, and the junction held 13 bases outside the gene matches. The CDR3 is 18 amino acids. Germline assignment: CDR1 MNHEY and CDR2 SVGEGT. CDR3: CASSFNPLQGADYNEQFF. CDR3 bases: TGTGCCAGCAGTTTCAACCCCCTACAGGGGGCTGACTACAATGAGCAGTTCTTC.

The sample holds a few counts of this clone. The V and J genes are TRBV5-1 and TRBJ2-7; 7 bases agree with TRBD1. V lost 4 bases to trimming and J lost 2 bases; unmatched junction nucleotides: 9. Germline lookup yields CDR1 SGHRS and CDR2 YFSETQ. This CDR3 comprises 15 residues. CDR3 residues: CASSITGETTYEQYF. CDR3 sequence (DNA): TGCGCCAGCAGCATAACAGGGGAAACCACCTACGAGCAGTACTTC.

The chain employs TRBV10-3 and TRBJ2-2, with TRBD2 as a possible D gene (6 bases). The germline V and J ends were trimmed by 10 bases and 5 bases, with 14 bases remaining between them. The CDR3 sequence is 13 residues long. Looked up from germline, CDR1 is ENHRY and CDR2 is SYGVKD. The CDR3 is CASFPGDTGELFF. The CDR3 DNA is TGTGCCAGCTTTCCGGGGGATACCGGGGAGCTGTTTTTT.

This clone was counted between two and nine times. The rearrangement links TRBV25-1 to TRBJ1-4, with 9 positions matching TRBD1. The CDR3 covers 15 residues. The germline CDR1 and CDR2 sequences are MGHDK and SYGVNS. J lost 8 bases, V lost 5 bases, and 9 bases had no gene match. The CDR3 DNA reads TGTGCCAGCAGTTACTACCGGGACAGGGCGGAAAAACTGTTTTTT. It translates to CASSYYRDRAEKLFF.

The chain uses TRBV5-1 and TRBJ1-4; TRBD1 aligns across 8 bases. The CDR3 consists of 15 residues. The V and J ends lost 4 bases and 2 bases, in that order; junction bases with no gene match: 4. Germline V gene lookup returns CDR1 SGHRS and CDR2 YFSETQ. CDR3 residues: CASSRDRSTNEKLFF. CDR3 nucleotides: TGCGCCAGCAGCCGGGACAGGAGCACTAATGAAAAACTGTTTTTT.

The chain is built from TRBV29-1 and TRBJ2-1; D might be TRBD2 (5 bases). In germline, CDR1 is SQVTM, CDR2 ANQGSEA. The CDR3 totals 12 residues. Trimming stripped 0 bases from V and 6 bases from J, with 6 bases between. In nucleotides, the CDR3 is TGCAGCGTTGAAGAGGGAGTCAATGAGCAGTTCTTC. Translation gives CSVEEGVNEQFF.

The chain combines TRBV16 with TRBJ1-2, with D possibly matching TRBD1 (5 bases). Trimming removed 2 bases at V and 8 bases at J, with 9 bases between. The CDR3 is made up of 12 amino acids. Germline values: CDR1 KGHSY, CDR2 FQNENV. The CDR3 reads CASSQGAAGYTF. The DNA of the CDR3 is TGTGCCAGCAGCCAAGGGGCGGCGGGCTACACCTTC.

This clone was observed once. The rearrangement uses TRBV30 and TRBJ1-4; TRBD1 agrees at 10 bases. Germline-derived CDR1 and CDR2 are GTSNPN and SVGIG (reference sequence). The CDR3 runs to 14 residues. Trimming at V came to 1 base and at J to 6 bases, leaving 2 bases not matched to a gene. CDR3 bases: TGTGCCTGGAGTGGGGGACAGGGGTATGAAAAACTGTTTTTT. Residues: CAWSGGQGYEKLFF.

This clone was counted only a few times. The chain carries TRBV2 and TRBJ1-2; weak D call: TRBD1 (5 bases). The CDR3 totals 14 residues. V was cut by 4 bases and J by 8 bases, with 17 bases left in between. Germline assignment: CDR1 SNHLY and CDR2 FYNNEI. CDR3 DNA sequence: TGTGCCAGCAGTGTCCTACTGGCGGGGGGAGGCTACACCTTC. This encodes CASSVLLAGGGYTF.

This clone occurred once. V is TRBV19 and J is TRBJ1-5; 7 bases are shared with TRBD1. The length of the CDR3 is 18 residues. The germline gives CDR1 LNHDA, CDR2 SQIVND (reference sequence). V shed 5 bases and J 2 bases; nucleotides not matched to a gene: 15. The CDR3 DNA reads as TGTGCCAGTAGTCTACCAAAGAAGACAGGGCGGGGCAATCAGCCCCAGCATTTT. This gives the protein CASSLPKKTGRGNQPQHF.

The chain is built from TRBV11-3 and TRBJ2-1, with D perhaps matching TRBD2 (6 bases). The V end was cut by 0 bases, the J end by 2 bases, with 8 bases between. The germline V gene encodes CDR1 SGHNT and CDR2 YENEEA. The CDR3 is made up of 15 amino acids. CDR3 sequence: CASSLDTGAYNEQFF. Written as DNA, the CDR3 is TGTGCCAGCAGCTTAGATACGGGAGCCTACAATGAGCAGTTCTTC.

This rearrangement joins TRBV19 to TRBJ1-1; TRBD1 aligns across 8 bases. V trimming: 9 bases; J trimming: 6 bases; junction bases outside the gene matches: 9. This CDR3 is built from 13 residues. Germline V gene lookup returns CDR1 LNHDA and CDR2 SQIVND (reference sequence). As DNA, the CDR3 is TGTGCCAGCTTCGACAGGGGACTGTCTGAAGCTTTCTTT. The encoded protein is CASFDRGLSEAFF.

The V call is TRBV3-1 (or the pseudogene TRBV3-2), the J call TRBJ1-6; D is perhaps TRBD1 (5 bases). Deletions cut 0 bases from V and 10 bases from J, with 13 bases between. In germline, CDR1 is LGHDT, CDR2 YNNKEL (reference sequence). There are 15 residues in the CDR3. The CDR3 DNA follows: TGTGCCAGCAGCCAAGAAGGGCCGGGACTCTCACCCCTCCACTTT. It yields the protein CASSQEGPGLSPLHF.

In this sample, this clone turned up once. The chain links TRBV5-1 to TRBJ2-7, with TRBD1 matching 9 bases. V shed 4 bases, J shed 2 bases, and the junction held 7 bases outside the gene matches. This CDR3 comprises 15 residues. CDR1 is SGHRS and CDR2 is YFSETQ in the germline V gene. The CDR3, as DNA: TGCGCCAGCAGCACCTGGACAGGGGTGGCCTACGAGCAGTACTTC. It encodes CASSTWTGVAYEQYF.

The V and J genes are TRBV7-6 and TRBJ2-5; 11 nucleotides line up with TRBD2. The CDR3 loop spans 17 amino acids. The trim removed 2 bases at V and 2 bases at J, leaving 7 bases unmatched. The germline gives CDR1 SGHVS, CDR2 FNYEAQ. The CDR3 here is CASSLSQLAGVQETQYF. For the CDR3, the DNA is TGTGCCAGCAGCTTAAGCCAACTAGCGGGAGTTCAAGAGACCCAGTACTTC.

This clone was recorded once. The V and J genes are TRBV7-3 and TRBJ2-3; 8 positions agree with TRBD2. The CDR3 length is 16 residues. Per the germline V gene, CDR1 is SGHTA and CDR2 is FQGTGA. After removal of 5 bases from V and 4 bases from J, the junction contained 11 bases not matched to a gene. The chain's CDR3 is CASSPLPREGADTQYF. The CDR3 nucleotides read TGTGCCAGCAGCCCACTCCCACGGGAGGGGGCAGATACGCAGTATTTT.

The chain carries TRBV7-2 and TRBJ1-4, with 12 bases fitting TRBD1. The germline V gene encodes CDR1 SGHTA and CDR2 FQGNSA. With 8 bases clipped from V and 8 bases from J, the junction kept 9 bases outside the gene matches. The CDR3 totals 15 residues. The CDR3, as DNA: TGTGCCAGCTCCAGGGGACAGGGGGCGACGGAAAAACTGTTTTTT. It codes for CASSRGQGATEKLFF.

Concerning this clone itself: Distinct nucleotide sequences in the sample also encode this CDR3. V is TRBV5-1 and J is TRBJ2-5; a possible D gene is TRBD1 (6 bases). The V end was cut by 0 bases, the J end by 2 bases, with 8 bases between. Germline CDR1 and CDR2: SGHRS and YFSETQ. This CDR3 is built from 14 residues. This CDR3 reads CASSLGTGQETQYF. The CDR3 DNA reads TGCGCCAGCAGCTTGGGAACAGGGCAAGAGACCCAGTACTTC.

V gene TRBV6-5 combines with J gene TRBJ1-1; unclear D gene. From germline, CDR1 is MNHEY and CDR2 SVGAGI. This CDR3 comprises 15 residues. With 6 bases removed from V and 4 bases from J, the gap between germline ends came to 18 bases. CDR3 region: CASSRSGAEFTEAFF. CDR3 in DNA: TGTGCCAGCAGCCGATCGGGAGCGGAATTCACTGAAGCTTTCTTT.

The genes are TRBV2 and TRBJ1-1; the D gene is possibly TRBD1 (6 bases). This CDR3 is built from 14 residues. Trimming cost V 5 bases and J 2 bases, with 12 bases left between them. CDR1 and CDR2 (germline): SNHLY, FYNNEI. CDR3 sequence reads: CASSPTDRNTEAFF. CDR3 nucleotides: TGTGCCAGCAGTCCTACGGACAGAAACACTGAAGCTTTCTTT.

This clone was observed a few times. This sequence joins TRBV10-3 and TRBJ1-3; tentative D call: TRBD1 (6 bases). CDR1 and CDR2 (germline): ENHRY, SYGVKD. Trimming stripped 6 bases from V and 0 bases from J, with 24 bases between. This CDR3 comprises 19 residues. The CDR3 is CAISQKHLGTSDSGNTIYF. CDR3 coding DNA: TGTGCCATCAGCCAAAAACACCTCGGGACATCGGACTCTGGAAACACCATATATTTT.

The rearrangement uses TRBV5-6 and TRBJ1-5, with TRBD1 identical over 12 bases. V lost 2 bases and J lost 7; bases outside the gene matches: 7. Germline V gene data show CDR1 as SGHDT and CDR2 as YYEEEE. This CDR3 spans 16 amino acids. The CDR3 coding sequence is TGTGCCAGCAGCTTTACGGGACAGGGGGCCGGGCAGCCCCAGCATTTT. Translating gives CASSFTGQGAGQPQHF.

This clone has only a few counts. The chain carries TRBV11-2 and TRBJ2-5; 10 bases are a match to TRBD2. This CDR3 region has 16 residues. V was clipped by 5 bases and J by 8 bases; unmatched bases: 14. Germline V gives CDR1 SGHAT, CDR2 FQNNGV. The CDR3 DNA reads TGTGCCAGCAGCAATGTAGCGGGGGGCCCCCGTGGAACCCAGTACTTC. Its translation: CASSNVAGGPRGTQYF.

This chain uses TRBV11-3 with TRBJ2-1; a weak D match, TRBD1 (5 bases). Germline V lookup: CDR1 SGHNT, CDR2 YENEEA. This CDR3 is built from 13 residues. The ends were cut back, 2 bases at V and 8 bases at J, with 10 bases in the middle. CDR3 region: CASSLIARDEQFF. The CDR3 region has the DNA TGTGCCAGCAGCTTAATCGCCAGGGATGAGCAGTTCTTC. Looking up the rest from reference TRBV11-3 and TRBJ2-1 gives the full variable domain: EAGVVQSPRYKIIEKKQPVAFWCNPISGHNTLYWYLQNLGQGPELLIRYENEEAVDDSQLPKDRFSAERLKGVDSTLKIQPAELGDSAVYLCASSLIARDEQFFGPGTRLTVL.

This clone was picked up one time. The chain is built from TRBV29-1 and TRBJ1-2; D possibly corresponds to TRBD1 (5 bases). Germline CDR1 SQVTM, CDR2 ANQGSEA. The CDR3 consists of 13 residues. With 6 bases removed from V and 3 bases from J, the gap between germline ends came to 14 bases. Here the CDR3 reads CSVGLTRDYGYTF. CDR3 sequence (DNA): TGCAGCGTGGGTTTGACCAGGGACTATGGCTACACCTTC.

Details on this clone: Other DNA sequences in this sample translate to the same CDR3. The chain uses TRBV7-9 and TRBJ2-7, with 8 bases fitting TRBD1. The CDR3 is made up of 13 amino acids. Trimming cost V 4 bases and J 4 bases; bases outside gene matches: 3. Germline assignment: CDR1 SEHNR and CDR2 FQNEAQ (reference sequence). The CDR3 loop reads CASSSGGSYEQYF. The CDR3 DNA reads TGTGCCAGCAGCTCAGGGGGCTCATACGAGCAGTACTTC.

This clone was detected only a few times. J is TRBJ1-1 and V is TRBV7-9; 8 nucleotides match TRBD1. The CDR3 loop spans 15 amino acids. Losses at the gene ends were 0 bases for V and 4 bases for J; bases not matched to a gene: 4. CDR1 SEHNR and CDR2 FQNEAQ come from the germline V gene (reference sequence). The CDR3 DNA is TGTGCCAGCAGCTTAGCGGACAGGGCGAGCACTGAAGCTTTCTTT. This translates into CASSLADRASTEAFF. Full variable domain (rest looked up from reference TRBV7-9 and TRBJ1-1): DTGVSQNPRHKITKRGQNVTFRCDPISEHNRLYWYRQTLGQGPEFLTYFQNEAQLEKSRLLSDRFSAERPKGSFSTLEIQRTEQGDSAMYLCASSLADRASTEAFFGQGTRLTVV.